A single sample gave rise to the 26 T cell receptor beta chains below, sequenced in a study of shared clonotypes between healthy human individuals. The protocol was immunoSEQ multiplex PCR, while the TCRdb copy is restricted to in-frame clones and leaves out a portion. The profile shows a few hundred thousand clones, around 77% of them singletons. Sequenced: PBMCs. These receptors were obtained from a woman aged 40 to 50 in good health. Some clones in this sample may be carry-over from other donors' samples.

V gene TRBV5-1 combines with J gene TRBJ2-7; D assignment may be TRBD1 or TRBD2 (5 bases each). There are 13 residues in the CDR3. Trimming shortened V by 6 bases and J by 6 bases, and 16 bases separated the two germline ends. Germline CDR1 SGHRS, CDR2 YFSETQ. This chain's CDR3 is CASTAGTLGEQYF. The CDR3 DNA reads as TGCGCCAGCACCGCCGGGACCCTAGGCGAGCAGTACTTC.

The chain employs TRBV28 and TRBJ1-5; D unclear. The V end was cut by 7 bases, the J end by 1 base, with 5 bases between. This CDR3 has 12 amino acids. The germline CDR1 and CDR2 sequences are MDHEN and SYDVKM. CDR3 coding DNA: TGTGCCAGCACGGTGAGCAATCAGCCCCAGCATTTT. Translated: CASTVSNQPQHF. Together with reference TRBV28 and TRBJ1-5, the CDR3 gives the full variable domain: DVKVTQSSRYLVKRTGEKVFLECVQDMDHENMFWYRQDPGLGLRLIYFSYDVKMKEKGDIPEGYSVSREKKERFSLILESASTNQTSMYLCASTVSNQPQHFGDGTRLSIL.

CDR3: CASSFLAGVQETQYF. CDR3 sequence (DNA): TGCGCCAGCAGCTTCCTAGCGGGGGTCCAAGAGACCCAGTACTTC. This chain connects TRBV5-1 to TRBJ2-5; 10 nucleotides line up with TRBD2. V was clipped by 2 bases and J by 1 base; unmatched bases: 2. Germline assignment: CDR1 SGHRS and CDR2 YFSETQ. The CDR3 consists of 15 residues.

V usage is TRBV6-1 and J usage is TRBJ1-1; D is unclear. This CDR3 spans 14 amino acids. The germline V gene has CDR1 MNHNS and CDR2 SASEGT. The V end was cut by 7 bases, the J end by 1 base, with 13 bases between. CDR3: CASTQIFGNTEAFF. In nucleotides, the CDR3 is TGTGCCAGCACTCAAATTTTTGGGAACACTGAAGCTTTCTTT.

The chain links TRBV18 to TRBJ1-2; no reliable D call. Germline assignment: CDR1 KGHSH and CDR2 LQKENI. V lost 7 bases to trimming and J lost 0 bases, with 12 bases between them. The CDR3 consists of 14 residues. DNA for the CDR3: TGTGCCAGCTTAGCCGGAGCCCCTAACTATGGCTACACCTTC. It is translated as CASLAGAPNYGYTF. Based on the CDR3 plus reference TRBV18 and TRBJ1-2, the full variable domain is NAGVMQNPRHLVRRRGQEARLRCSPMKGHSHVYWYRQLPEEGLKFMVYLQKENIIDESGMPKERFSAEFPKEGPSILRIQQVVRGDSAAYFCASLAGAPNYGYTFGSGTRLTVV.

The chain joins TRBV6-5 to TRBJ2-3, with D tentatively TRBD1 (5 bases). Germline values: CDR1 MNHEY, CDR2 SVGAGI. This CDR3 is 14 amino acids long. Trimming removed 6 bases from V and 1 base from J, with 11 bases in between. This chain's CDR3 is CASRYQQGTDTQYF. CDR3 nucleotide sequence: TGTGCCAGCAGGTATCAACAGGGCACAGATACGCAGTATTTT.

This clone was recorded many times. This CDR3 is also generated by other DNA sequences in the sample. The chain combines TRBV15 with TRBJ2-5, with D unclear. V lost 0 bases and J lost 2, with 10 bases in between. Germline CDR1 reads LNHNV; CDR2 reads YYDKDF (reference sequence). CDR3 length: 15 amino acids. The CDR3 DNA reads as TGTGCCACCAGCAGAGATCCACAGCAACAAGAGACCCAGTACTTC. Its translation is CATSRDPQQQETQYF.

Only one count was recorded for this clone. V usage is TRBV6-1 and J usage is TRBJ2-7; 8 bases map to TRBD1. Germline V gene lookup returns CDR1 MNHNS and CDR2 SASEGT. This CDR3 spans 14 amino acids. J lost 5 bases, V lost 5 bases, and 8 bases had no gene match. CDR3 nucleotide sequence: TGTGCCAGCAGTTTGACAGGGGTTGTCCACGAGCAGTACTTC. This translates into CASSLTGVVHEQYF.

The genes are TRBV6-6 and TRBJ2-1; the D gene is possibly TRBD2 (5 bases). This CDR3 contains 16 residues. Germline CDR1 and CDR2: MNHNY and SVGAGI (reference sequence). The V gene lost 2 bases and the J gene lost 5 bases, with 16 bases spanning the gap. The CDR3 is CASSYPRSFGDNEQFF. The CDR3 DNA sequence: TGTGCCAGCAGTTACCCAAGATCGTTCGGGGACAATGAGCAGTTCTTC.

V gene TRBV28 combines with J gene TRBJ2-2; possibly TRBD1 for D (5 bases). The germline gives CDR1 MDHEN, CDR2 SYDVKM. CDR3 length: 12 amino acids. The V end was cut by 2 bases, the J end by 7 bases, with 5 bases between. The CDR3 DNA is TGTGCCAGCAGTTTACAGGGCGGGGAGCTGTTTTTT. It specifies CASSLQGGELFF. Using reference TRBV28 and TRBJ2-2 for the parts outside the CDR3, the full variable domain is DVKVTQSSRYLVKRTGEKVFLECVQDMDHENMFWYRQDPGLGLRLIYFSYDVKMKEKGDIPEGYSVSREKKERFSLILESASTNQTSMYLCASSLQGGELFFGEGSRLTVL.

J is TRBJ2-7 and V is TRBV29-1, with TRBD1 matching 8 bases. The germline V gene has CDR1 SQVTM and CDR2 ANQGSEA. V was clipped by 4 bases and J by 1 base; unmatched bases: 6. The length of the CDR3 is 14 residues. CDR3 loop: CSVGTGGISYEQYF. CDR3 coding DNA: TGCAGCGTTGGAACAGGGGGAATATCCTACGAGCAGTACTTC.

This clone was recorded many times. Other DNA variants within this sample encode the same CDR3. CDR3 sequence: CASSTPGLANEQFF. CDR3 nucleotides: TGTGCCAGTAGTACACCCGGACTAGCCAATGAGCAGTTCTTC. The rearrangement uses TRBV19 and TRBJ2-1; TRBD2 agrees at 8 bases. The ends lost 4 bases at V and 6 bases at J; junction bases unmatched: 5. Germline V lookup: CDR1 LNHDA, CDR2 SQIVND (reference sequence). The CDR3 has 14 residues.

This chain links TRBV28 with TRBJ1-3; 7 nucleotides line up with TRBD1. The ends lost 6 bases at V and 6 bases at J; junction bases unmatched: 14. Germline CDR1 reads MDHEN; CDR2 reads SYDVKM. This CDR3 spans 16 amino acids. CDR3 amino acids: CASSPRWTGPLNTIYF. The CDR3 region has the DNA TGTGCCAGCAGCCCCCGCTGGACAGGCCCTCTAAACACCATATATTTT.

Worth noting for this clone: This could be a read error, since a much larger clone is one nucleotide away. This specimen includes other DNA sequences encoding the same CDR3. The rearrangement uses TRBV11-2 and TRBJ1-4; D is undetermined. The CDR3 is made up of 13 amino acids. Trimming left V 1 base short and J 8 bases short, with 8 bases between. From germline, CDR1 is SGHAT and CDR2 FQNNGV. The DNA of the CDR3 is TGTGCCAGCAGCTTAGGGGTTAACGAAAAACTGTTTTTT. Its translation: CASSLGVNEKLFF.

The chain recombines TRBV6-1 with TRBJ2-5; tentatively, D is TRBD2 (5 bases). Deletions cut 3 bases from V and 1 base from J, with 9 bases between. From germline, CDR1 is MNHNS and CDR2 SASEGT. The CDR3 is 14 residues long. The chain's CDR3 is CASSELSGQETQYF. In DNA form, the CDR3 reads TGTGCCAGCAGTGAGTTAAGCGGCCAAGAGACCCAGTACTTC.

The chain is built from TRBV27 and TRBJ1-4; D not certain. Trimming pared 8 bases from V and 1 base from J, leaving 14 bases between. This CDR3 spans 15 amino acids. Germline V gene sequence: CDR1 MNHEY, CDR2 SMNVEV (reference sequence). CDR3 sequence reads: CASRFFLETNEKLFF. The CDR3 DNA sequence: TGTGCCAGCCGGTTTTTCCTAGAAACTAATGAAAAACTGTTTTTT.

The chain couples TRBV6-1 to TRBJ2-3; 10 nucleotides agree with TRBD2. CDR1 and CDR2 from the germline V gene are MNHNS and SASEGT. The trim removed 7 bases at V and 3 bases at J, leaving 7 bases unmatched. This CDR3 is 15 amino acids long. CDR3: CASKIGLADTDTQYF. The CDR3 DNA reads as TGTGCCAGCAAAATCGGACTAGCGGATACAGATACGCAGTATTTT.

This chain joins TRBV28 and TRBJ2-5; a possible D gene is TRBD2 (5 bases). This CDR3 has 16 amino acids. V gave up 4 bases and J gave up 2 bases, with 17 bases separating them. Germline V lookup: CDR1 MDHEN, CDR2 SYDVKM. The DNA of the CDR3 is TGTGCCAGCAGTTGGCGTGAGGAGCGGCCTCAAGAGACCCAGTACTTC. Its protein product is CASSWREERPQETQYF.

The V call is TRBV6-6, the J call TRBJ2-7; D not certain. Trimming removed 2 bases at V and 2 bases at J, with 13 bases between. The CDR3 runs to 15 residues. Germline CDR1 is MNHNY and CDR2 is SVGAGI (reference sequence). The CDR3 DNA reads as TGTGCCAGCAGTTACCGCCAGCGCCCAACCTACGAGCAGTACTTC. It codes for CASSYRQRPTYEQYF.

CDR3 bases: TGTGCCAGTAGCTCGGACAGGGAGGTCAACGAGCAGTACTTC. Translated, it gives CASSSDREVNEQYF. The rearrangement links TRBV19 to TRBJ2-7; 8 bases align to TRBD1. The V segment lost 6 bases and the J segment 5 bases; nucleotides outside the gene matches: 9. This CDR3 has 14 residues. Germline V gene lookup returns CDR1 LNHDA and CDR2 SQIVND (reference sequence).

The gene calls are TRBV5-1 and TRBJ1-1; D is undetermined. From germline, CDR1 is SGHRS and CDR2 YFSETQ. V was cut by 1 base and J by 4 bases, with 11 bases left in between. The length of the CDR3 is 14 residues. DNA of the CDR3: TGCGCCAGCAGCTTGTCTCAGGATGGCACTGAAGCTTTCTTT. This codes for CASSLSQDGTEAFF. The full variable domain, completed using reference TRBV5-1 and TRBJ1-1, is KAGVTQTPRYLIKTRGQQVTLSCSPISGHRSVSWYQQTPGQGLQFLFEYFSETQRNKGNFPGRFSGRQFSNSRSEMNVSTLELGDSALYLCASSLSQDGTEAFFGQGTRLTVV.

The rearrangement links TRBV30 to TRBJ1-4; D remains ambiguous. This CDR3 region has 13 residues. The V end lost 2 bases, the J end lost 7 bases, and 11 bases lay between the germline ends. Germline CDR1 GTSNPN, CDR2 SVGIG (reference sequence). DNA for the CDR3: TGTGCCTGGAGTATAGGAAGAGTTGAAAAACTGTTTTTT. Translation gives CAWSIGRVEKLFF.

This clone has a handful of counts. The rearrangement uses TRBV30 and TRBJ2-5; no clear D. The CDR3 is made up of 12 amino acids. From germline, CDR1 is GTSNPN and CDR2 SVGIG (reference sequence). V was cut by 3 bases and J by 3 bases, with 8 bases left in between. The CDR3 loop reads CAWRISKETQYF. The CDR3, as DNA: TGTGCCTGGAGAATTTCTAAAGAGACCCAGTACTTC.

This clone was picked up a small number of times. Compared with germline, one end of the junction differs, possibly owing to a read error. This sequence joins TRBV28 and TRBJ1-4, with 7 bases lining up with TRBD1. The CDR3 extends over 12 amino acids. The V gene's germline CDR1 is MDHEN and CDR2 SYDVKM. The DNA of the CDR3 is TGTGCCAGCAGTTTTCCTCAGGGGGGAATAGACTTT. Its protein product is CASSFPQGGIDF.

The genes are TRBV30 and TRBJ2-1; 9 bases fit TRBD2. The ends lost 3 bases at V and 7 bases at J; junction bases unmatched: 10. There are 15 residues in the CDR3. Germline V gene sequence: CDR1 GTSNPN, CDR2 SVGIG (reference sequence). The CDR3 is CAWREWAGGLNEQFF. DNA of the CDR3: TGTGCCTGGAGGGAGTGGGCGGGAGGGCTAAATGAGCAGTTCTTC.

This chain links TRBV5-4 with TRBJ2-6; 11 positions agree with TRBD1. The CDR3 runs 18 residues. CDR1 and CDR2 (germline): SGHNT, YYREEE (reference sequence). V was pared by 3 bases and J by 2 bases, with 7 bases of the junction left unmatched. The CDR3 sequence: CASSSTGTGGTGANVLTF. CDR3 nucleotide sequence: TGTGCCAGCAGCTCAACCGGGACAGGGGGGACTGGGGCCAACGTCCTGACTTTC.